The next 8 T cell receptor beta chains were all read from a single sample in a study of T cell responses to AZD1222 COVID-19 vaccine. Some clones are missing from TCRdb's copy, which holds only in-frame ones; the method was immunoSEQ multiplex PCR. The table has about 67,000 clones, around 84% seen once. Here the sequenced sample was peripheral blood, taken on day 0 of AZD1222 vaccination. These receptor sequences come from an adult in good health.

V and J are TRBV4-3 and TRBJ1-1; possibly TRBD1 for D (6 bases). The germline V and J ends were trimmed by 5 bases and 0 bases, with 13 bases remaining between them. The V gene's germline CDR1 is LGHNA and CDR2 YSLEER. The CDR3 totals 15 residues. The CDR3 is CASSSQGSMNTEAFF. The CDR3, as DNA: TGCGCCAGCAGCAGCCAGGGGTCCATGAACACTGAAGCTTTCTTT.

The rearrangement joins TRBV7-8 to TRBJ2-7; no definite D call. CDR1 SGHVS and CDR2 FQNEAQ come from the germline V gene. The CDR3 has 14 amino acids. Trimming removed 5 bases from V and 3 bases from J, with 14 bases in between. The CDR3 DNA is TGTGCCAGCAGCATCCGGCCCCCTAACTACGAGCAGTACTTC. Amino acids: CASSIRPPNYEQYF. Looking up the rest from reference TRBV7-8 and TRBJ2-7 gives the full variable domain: GAGVSQSPRYKVAKRGQDVALRCDPISGHVSLFWYQQALGQGPEFLTYFQNEAQLDKSGLPSDRFFAERPEGSVSTLKIQRTQQEDSAVYLCASSIRPPNYEQYFGPGTRLTVT.

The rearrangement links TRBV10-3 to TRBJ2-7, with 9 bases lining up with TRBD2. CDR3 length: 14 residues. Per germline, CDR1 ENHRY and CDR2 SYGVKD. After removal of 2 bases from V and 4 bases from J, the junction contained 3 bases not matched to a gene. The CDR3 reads CAISEERGAYEQYF. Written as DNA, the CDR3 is TGTGCCATCAGTGAGGAGCGGGGGGCTTACGAGCAGTACTTC.

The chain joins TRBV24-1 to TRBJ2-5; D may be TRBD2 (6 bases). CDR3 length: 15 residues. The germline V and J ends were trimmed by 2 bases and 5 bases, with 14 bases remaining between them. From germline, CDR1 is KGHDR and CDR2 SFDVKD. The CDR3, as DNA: TGTGCCACCAGTGATTCCCCACGGGGGTCGGAGACCCAGTACTTC. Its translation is CATSDSPRGSETQYF.

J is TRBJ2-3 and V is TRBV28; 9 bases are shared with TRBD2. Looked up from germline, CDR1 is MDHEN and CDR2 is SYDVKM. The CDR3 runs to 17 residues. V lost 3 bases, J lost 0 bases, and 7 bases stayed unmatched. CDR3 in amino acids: CASSFPLAGTSTDTQYF. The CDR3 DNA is TGTGCCAGCAGTTTTCCCCTAGCGGGGACTAGCACAGATACGCAGTATTTT.

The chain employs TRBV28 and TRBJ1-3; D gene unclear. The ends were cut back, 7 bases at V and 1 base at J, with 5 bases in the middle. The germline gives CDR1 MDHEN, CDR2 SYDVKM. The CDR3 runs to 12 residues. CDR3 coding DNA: TGTGCCAGCAAATTATCTGGAAACACCATATATTTT. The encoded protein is CASKLSGNTIYF.

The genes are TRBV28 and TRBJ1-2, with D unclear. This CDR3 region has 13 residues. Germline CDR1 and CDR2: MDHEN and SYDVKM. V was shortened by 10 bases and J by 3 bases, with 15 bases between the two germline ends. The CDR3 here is CATTPANHYGYTF. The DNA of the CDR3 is TGTGCCACCACTCCAGCTAACCACTATGGCTACACCTTC.

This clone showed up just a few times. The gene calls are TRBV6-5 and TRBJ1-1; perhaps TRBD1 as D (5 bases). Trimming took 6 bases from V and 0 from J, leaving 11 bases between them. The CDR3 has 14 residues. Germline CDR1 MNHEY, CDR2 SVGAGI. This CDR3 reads CASRGHRMNTEAFF. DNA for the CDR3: TGTGCCAGCAGAGGACATCGGATGAACACTGAAGCTTTCTTT.